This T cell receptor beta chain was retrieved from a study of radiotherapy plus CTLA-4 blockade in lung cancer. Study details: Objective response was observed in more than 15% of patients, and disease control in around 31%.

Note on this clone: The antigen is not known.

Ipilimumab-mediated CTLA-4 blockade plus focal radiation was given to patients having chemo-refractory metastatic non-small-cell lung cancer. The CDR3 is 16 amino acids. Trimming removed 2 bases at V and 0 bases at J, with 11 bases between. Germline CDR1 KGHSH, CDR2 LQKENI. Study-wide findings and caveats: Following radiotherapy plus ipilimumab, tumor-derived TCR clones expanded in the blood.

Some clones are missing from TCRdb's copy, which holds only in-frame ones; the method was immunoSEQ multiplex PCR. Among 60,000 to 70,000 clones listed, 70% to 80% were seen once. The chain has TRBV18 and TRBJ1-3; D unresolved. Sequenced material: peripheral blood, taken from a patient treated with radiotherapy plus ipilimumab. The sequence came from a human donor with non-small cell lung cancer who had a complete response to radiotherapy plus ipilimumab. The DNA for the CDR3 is TGTGCCAGCTCACCAGCCAGGTCCCTCTCTGGAAACACCATATATTTT. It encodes CASSPARSLSGNTIYF.